This TCR beta chain was documented in a study of OX40 agonist ivuxolimab in advanced cancers. Overall study context: Averaging roughly 60 years in age, with a range of about 23 to 79, the cohort was approximately 83% male.

The CDR3 contains 16 residues. Germline-derived CDR1 and CDR2 are KGHSH and LQKENI. V shed 0 bases and J 6 bases; nucleotides not matched to a gene: 6. Sequenced by immunoSEQ multiplex PCR; TCRdb stores in-frame clones only, minus some. The data hold about 46,000 clones, with around 82% observed a single time. Sequencing used CD4+ or CD8+ T cells sorted from blood, obtained in a trial of the OX40 agonist ivuxolimab. The chain carries TRBV18 and TRBJ2-1, with 9 bases lining up with TRBD2. The sequence was collected from an adult with an advanced solid tumor such as melanoma, head and neck, liver or kidney cancer. The CDR3 coding sequence is TGTGCCAGCTCACCACCCCCTAGCGGGGTTTCCAATGAGCAGTTCTTC. Translation gives CASSPPPSGVSNEQFF.